Listed here are 7 T cell receptor beta chains from one sample, sequenced in a study of response to subunit inactivated influenza vaccine. TCRdb reprocessed the RT-PCR reads via MiXCR and lists one record per CDR3 protein. Of about 520,000 distinct CDR3 sequences in the sample, 25% were seen once. The specimen comprised CD4+ T cells sorted from PBMCs, sampled 4 to 6 days after vaccination. The receptors originated from a man aged 50 to 59 who received an inactivated influenza vaccine.

The CDR3 DNA follows: TGTGCCAGCAGCTTAGGGGGGACAGGGGCCGACTATACGCAGTATTTT. Protein: CASSLGGTGADYTQYF. The chain links TRBV7-6 to TRBJ2-3; TRBD1 matches 10 bases. V lost 1 base to trimming and J lost 7 bases; unmatched junction nucleotides: 8. The CDR3 loop spans 16 amino acids. CDR1 is SGHVS, CDR2 FNYEAQ, per germline.

This clonotype has a handful of counts. The V gene is TRBV7-2, the J gene TRBJ2-7; tentatively, D is TRBD2 (6 bases). The germline CDR1 and CDR2 sequences are SGHTA and FQGNSA. V lost 3 bases to trimming and J lost 5 bases, with 14 bases between them. CDR3 length: 14 residues. CDR3: CASSFRDFNNEQYF. The CDR3 DNA is TGTGCCAGCAGCTTCCGGGACTTCAACAACGAGCAGTACTTC. Based on the CDR3 plus reference TRBV7-2 and TRBJ2-7, the full variable domain is GAGVSQSPSNKVTEKGKDVELRCDPISGHTALYWYRQSLGQGLEFLIYFQGNSAPDKSGLPSDRFSAERTGGSVSTLTIQRTQQEDSAVYLCASSFRDFNNEQYFGPGTRLTVT.

This clonotype has ten or more counts. The gene calls are TRBV4-3 and TRBJ2-7; 11 bases fit TRBD1. V was pared by 0 bases and J by 3 bases, with 10 bases of the junction left unmatched. The CDR3 loop spans 18 amino acids. Germline V gives CDR1 LGHNA, CDR2 YSLEER. The CDR3 protein is CASSQDRASGTGGYEQYF. The CDR3 DNA sequence: TGCGCCAGCAGCCAAGACAGAGCTTCCGGGACAGGGGGCTACGAGCAGTACTTC.

This clonotype has a handful of counts. The V call is TRBV11-2, the J call TRBJ2-1; 7 bases agree with TRBD2. The V and J ends lost 4 bases and 6 bases, in that order; junction bases with no gene match: 9. Germline V gene data show CDR1 as SGHAT and CDR2 as FQNNGV. The CDR3 runs to 15 residues. The CDR3 DNA sequence: TGTGCCAGCAGCTCGTACCGGGGACTAACCAATGAGCAGTTCTTC. The encoded protein is CASSSYRGLTNEQFF.

This chain connects TRBV12-3 or TRBV12-4 to TRBJ1-5, with no clear D. V was trimmed by 6 bases and J by 9 bases, leaving 15 bases between them. The CDR3 is made up of 13 amino acids. The CDR3 region is CASSLDGPGPQHF. In DNA form, the CDR3 reads TGTGCCAGCAGCTTGGACGGCCCGGGGCCCCAGCATTTT.

The chain has TRBV5-6 and TRBJ1-5; D is possibly TRBD1 (6 bases). Trimming shortened V by 2 bases and J by 1 base, and 10 bases separated the two germline ends. CDR1 SGHDT and CDR2 YYEEEE come from the germline V gene. This CDR3 contains 15 residues. The CDR3 DNA reads as TGTGCCAGCAGCTTTAGGGGGGAGAGCAATCAGCCCCAGCATTTT. It encodes CASSFRGESNQPQHF.

In its sample, this clonotype was seen once. V usage is TRBV28 and J usage is TRBJ2-2, with a possible D match to TRBD2 (5 bases). The CDR3 length is 16 residues. The germline V and J ends were trimmed by 5 bases and 3 bases, with 16 bases remaining between them. CDR1 is MDHEN, CDR2 SYDVKM, per germline. DNA for the CDR3: TGTGCCAGCAGTCCAAAGGCACTAGGAGACACCGGGGAGCTGTTTTTT. Protein sequence: CASSPKALGDTGELFF.